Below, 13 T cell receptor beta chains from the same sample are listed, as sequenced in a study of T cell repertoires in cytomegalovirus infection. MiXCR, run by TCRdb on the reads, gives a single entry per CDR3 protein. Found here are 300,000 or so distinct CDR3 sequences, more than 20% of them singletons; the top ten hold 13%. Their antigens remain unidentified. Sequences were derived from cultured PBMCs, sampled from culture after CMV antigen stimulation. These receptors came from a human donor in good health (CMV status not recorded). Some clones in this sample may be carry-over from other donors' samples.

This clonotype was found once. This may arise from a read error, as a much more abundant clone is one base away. The CDR3 protein is CASSLGSAEAFF. Written as DNA, the CDR3 is TGTGCCAGCAGCTTAGGGAGCGCTGAAGCTTTCTTT. The chain recombines TRBV7-6 with TRBJ1-1; D gene uncertain. The germline V gene has CDR1 SGHVS and CDR2 FNYEAQ. The CDR3 is made up of 12 amino acids. V dropped 1 base and J dropped 6 bases, with 6 bases sitting between them.

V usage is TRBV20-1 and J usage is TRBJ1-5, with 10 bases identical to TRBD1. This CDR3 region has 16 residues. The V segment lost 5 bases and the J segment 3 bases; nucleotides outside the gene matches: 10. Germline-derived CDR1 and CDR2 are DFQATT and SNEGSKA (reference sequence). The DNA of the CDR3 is TGCAGTGCTCAGTCCGGGACAGGGGTTTTCAATCAGCCCCAGCATTTT. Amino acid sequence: CSAQSGTGVFNQPQHF.

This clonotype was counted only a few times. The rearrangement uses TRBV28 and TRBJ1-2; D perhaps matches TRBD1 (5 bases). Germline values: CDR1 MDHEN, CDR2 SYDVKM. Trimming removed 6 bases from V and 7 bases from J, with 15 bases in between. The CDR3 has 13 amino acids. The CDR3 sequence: CASRIAGRGGYTF. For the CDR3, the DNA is TGTGCCAGCAGGATAGCAGGGAGGGGTGGCTACACCTTC.

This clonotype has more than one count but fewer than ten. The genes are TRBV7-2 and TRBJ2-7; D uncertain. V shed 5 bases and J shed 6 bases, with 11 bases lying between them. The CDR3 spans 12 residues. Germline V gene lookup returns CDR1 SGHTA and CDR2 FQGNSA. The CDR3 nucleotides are TGTGCCAGCAGCGAATCTAGTTTCGAGCAGTACTTC. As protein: CASSESSFEQYF.

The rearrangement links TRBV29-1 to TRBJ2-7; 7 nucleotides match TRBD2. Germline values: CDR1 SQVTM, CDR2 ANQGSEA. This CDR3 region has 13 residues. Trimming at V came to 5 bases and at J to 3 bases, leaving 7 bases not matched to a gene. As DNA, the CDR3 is TGCAGCGTTACCAGCGGGAACAACTACGAGCAGTACTTC. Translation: CSVTSGNNYEQYF.

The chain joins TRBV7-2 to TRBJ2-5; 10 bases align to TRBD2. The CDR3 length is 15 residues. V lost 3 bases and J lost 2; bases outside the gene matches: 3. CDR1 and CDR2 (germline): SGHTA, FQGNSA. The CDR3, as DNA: TGTGCCAGCAGCTTGGGACTAGCGTCACAAGAGACCCAGTACTTC. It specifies CASSLGLASQETQYF.

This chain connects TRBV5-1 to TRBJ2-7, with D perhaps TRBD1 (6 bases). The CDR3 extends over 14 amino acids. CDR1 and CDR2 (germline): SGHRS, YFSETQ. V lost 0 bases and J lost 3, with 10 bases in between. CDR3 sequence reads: CASSLGTDYYEQYF. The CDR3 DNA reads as TGCGCCAGCAGCTTGGGGACAGATTACTACGAGCAGTACTTC.

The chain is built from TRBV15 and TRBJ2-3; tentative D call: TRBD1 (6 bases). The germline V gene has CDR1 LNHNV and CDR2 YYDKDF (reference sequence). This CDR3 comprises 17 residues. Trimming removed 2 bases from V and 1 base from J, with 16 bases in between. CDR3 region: CATSRKQDSGGTDTQYF. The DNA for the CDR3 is TGTGCCACCAGCAGAAAACAGGACAGCGGAGGCACAGATACGCAGTATTTT.

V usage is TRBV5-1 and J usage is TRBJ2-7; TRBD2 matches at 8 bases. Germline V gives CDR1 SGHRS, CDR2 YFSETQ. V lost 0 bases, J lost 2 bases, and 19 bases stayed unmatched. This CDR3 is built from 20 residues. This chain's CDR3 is CASSLGGIFHTSGNTYEQYV. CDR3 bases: TGCGCCAGCAGCTTGGGGGGGATTTTTCACACTAGCGGAAATACCTACGAGCAGTACGTC.

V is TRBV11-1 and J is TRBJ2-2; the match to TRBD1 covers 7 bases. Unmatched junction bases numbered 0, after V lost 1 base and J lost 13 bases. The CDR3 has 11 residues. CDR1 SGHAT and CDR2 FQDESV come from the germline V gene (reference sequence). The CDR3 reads CASSLGTGLFF. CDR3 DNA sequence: TGTGCCAGCAGCTTAGGGACAGGGCTGTTTTTT.

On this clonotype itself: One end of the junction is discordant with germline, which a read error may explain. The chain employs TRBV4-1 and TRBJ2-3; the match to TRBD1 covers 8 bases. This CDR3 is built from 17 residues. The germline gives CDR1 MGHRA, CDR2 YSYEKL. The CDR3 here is CASSQEGTGGLTNTQYF. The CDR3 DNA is TGCGCCAGCAGCCAAGAGGGAACAGGGGGACTCACAAATACGCAGTATTTT.

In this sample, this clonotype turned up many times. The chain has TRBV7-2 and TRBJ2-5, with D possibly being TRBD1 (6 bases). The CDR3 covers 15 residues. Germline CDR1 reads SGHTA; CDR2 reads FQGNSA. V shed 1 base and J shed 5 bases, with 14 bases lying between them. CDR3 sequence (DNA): TGTGCCAGCAGCTTAGAGCAGGGGAGACGGGAGACCCAGTACTTC. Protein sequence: CASSLEQGRRETQYF.

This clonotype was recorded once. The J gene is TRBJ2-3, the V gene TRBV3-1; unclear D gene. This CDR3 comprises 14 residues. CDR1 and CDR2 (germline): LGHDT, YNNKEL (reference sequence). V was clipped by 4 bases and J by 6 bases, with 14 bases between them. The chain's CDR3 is CASSPRGRRDTQYF. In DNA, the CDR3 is TGTGCCAGCAGCCCCAGAGGAAGAAGGGATACGCAGTATTTT.